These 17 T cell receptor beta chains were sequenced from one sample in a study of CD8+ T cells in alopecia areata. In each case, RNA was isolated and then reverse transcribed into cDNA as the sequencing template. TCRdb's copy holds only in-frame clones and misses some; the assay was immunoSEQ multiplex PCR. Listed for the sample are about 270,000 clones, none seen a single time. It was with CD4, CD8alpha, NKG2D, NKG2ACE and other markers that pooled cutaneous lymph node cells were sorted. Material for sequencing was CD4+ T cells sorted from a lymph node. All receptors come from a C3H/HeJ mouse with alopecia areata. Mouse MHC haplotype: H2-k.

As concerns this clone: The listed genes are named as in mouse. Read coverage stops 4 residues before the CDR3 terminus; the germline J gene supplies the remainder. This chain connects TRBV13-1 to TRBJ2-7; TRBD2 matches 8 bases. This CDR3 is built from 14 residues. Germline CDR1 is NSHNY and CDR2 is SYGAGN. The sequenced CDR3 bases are TGTGCCAGCAGTGATGCACTGGGGGTTTAT. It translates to CASSDALGVY. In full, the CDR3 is CASSDALGVYEQYF.

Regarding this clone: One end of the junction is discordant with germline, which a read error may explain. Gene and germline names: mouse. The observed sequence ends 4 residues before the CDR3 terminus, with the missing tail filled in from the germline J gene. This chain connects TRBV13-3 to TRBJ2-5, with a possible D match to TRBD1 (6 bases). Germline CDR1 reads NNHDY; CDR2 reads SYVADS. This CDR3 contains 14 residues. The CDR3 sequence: CASSDRGNRDTQYF. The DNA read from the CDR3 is TGTGCCAGCAGTGATAGGGGGAACCGAGAC. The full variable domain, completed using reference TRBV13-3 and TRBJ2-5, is EAAVTQSPRSKVAVTGGKVTLSCHQTNNHDYMYWYRQDTGHGLRLIHYSYVADSTEKGDIPDGYKASRPSQENFSLILELASLSQTAVYFCASSDRGNRDTQYFGPGTRLLVL.

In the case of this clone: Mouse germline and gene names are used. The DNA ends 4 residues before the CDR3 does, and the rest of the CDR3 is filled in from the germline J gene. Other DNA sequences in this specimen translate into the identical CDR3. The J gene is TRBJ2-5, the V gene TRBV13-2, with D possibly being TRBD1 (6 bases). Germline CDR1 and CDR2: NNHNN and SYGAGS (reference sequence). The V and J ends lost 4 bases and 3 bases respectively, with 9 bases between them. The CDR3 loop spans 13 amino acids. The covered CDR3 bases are TGTGCCAGCGGTCGGGACATACAAGAC. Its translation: CASGRDIQD. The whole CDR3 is CASGRDIQDTQYF.

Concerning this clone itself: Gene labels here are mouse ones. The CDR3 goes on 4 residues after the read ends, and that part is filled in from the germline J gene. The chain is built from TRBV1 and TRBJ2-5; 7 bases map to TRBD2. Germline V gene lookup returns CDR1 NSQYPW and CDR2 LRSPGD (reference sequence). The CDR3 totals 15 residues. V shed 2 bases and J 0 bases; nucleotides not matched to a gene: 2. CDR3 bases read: TGCACCTGCAGTGCAAACTGGGGTAACCAAGAC. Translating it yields CTCSANWGNQD. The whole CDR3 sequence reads CTCSANWGNQDTQYF.

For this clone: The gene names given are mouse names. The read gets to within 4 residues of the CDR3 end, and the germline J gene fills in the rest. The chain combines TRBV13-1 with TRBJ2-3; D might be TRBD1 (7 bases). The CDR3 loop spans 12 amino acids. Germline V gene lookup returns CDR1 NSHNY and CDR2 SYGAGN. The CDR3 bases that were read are TGTGCCAGCAATCAGGGGGGAGAA. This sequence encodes CASNQGGE. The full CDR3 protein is CASNQGGETLYF.

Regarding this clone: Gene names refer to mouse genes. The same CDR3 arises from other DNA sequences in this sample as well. This CDR3 is CASSPDWGGAETLYF. The covered CDR3 bases are TGTGCCAGCAGTCCAGACTGGGGCGGTGCAGAA. V and J are TRBV19 and TRBJ2-3; 8 bases align to TRBD2. The sequenced fragment ends 4 residues before the CDR3 boundary, so the rest is inferred from the germline J gene. V lost 4 bases, J lost 1 base, and 5 bases stayed unmatched. The germline gives CDR1 FNHDT, CDR2 SITEND (reference sequence). This CDR3 contains 15 residues.

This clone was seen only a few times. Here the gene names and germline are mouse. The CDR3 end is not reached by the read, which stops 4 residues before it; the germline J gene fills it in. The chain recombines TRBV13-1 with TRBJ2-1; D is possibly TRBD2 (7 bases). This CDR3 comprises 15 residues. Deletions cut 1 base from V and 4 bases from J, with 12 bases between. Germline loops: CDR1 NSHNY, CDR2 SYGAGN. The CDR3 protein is CASSDLGGGYAEQFF. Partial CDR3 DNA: TGTGCCAGCAGTGATTTGGGGGGCGGATATGCT.

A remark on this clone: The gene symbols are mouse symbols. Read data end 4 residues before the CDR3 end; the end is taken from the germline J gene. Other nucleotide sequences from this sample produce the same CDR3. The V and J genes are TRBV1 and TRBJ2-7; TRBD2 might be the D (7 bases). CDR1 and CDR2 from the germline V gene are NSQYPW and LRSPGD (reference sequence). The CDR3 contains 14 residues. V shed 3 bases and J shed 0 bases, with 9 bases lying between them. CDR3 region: CTCSALGASYEQYF. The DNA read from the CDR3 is TGCACCTGCAGTGCTCTGGGGGCCTCCTAT. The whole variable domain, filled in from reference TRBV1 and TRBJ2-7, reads VTLLEQNPRWRLVPRGQAVNLRCILKNSQYPWMSWYQQDLQKQLQWLFTLRSPGDKEVKSLPGADYLATRVTDTELRLQVANMSQGRTLYCTCSALGASYEQYFGPGTRLTVL.

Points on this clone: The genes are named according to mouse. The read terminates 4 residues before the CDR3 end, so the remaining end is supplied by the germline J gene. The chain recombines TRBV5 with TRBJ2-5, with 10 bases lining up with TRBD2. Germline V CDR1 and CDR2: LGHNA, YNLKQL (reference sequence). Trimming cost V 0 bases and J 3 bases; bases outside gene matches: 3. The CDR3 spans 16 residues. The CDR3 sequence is CASSQDPDWGQDTQYF. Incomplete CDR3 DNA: TGTGCCAGCAGCCAAGACCCGGACTGGGGGCAAGAC.

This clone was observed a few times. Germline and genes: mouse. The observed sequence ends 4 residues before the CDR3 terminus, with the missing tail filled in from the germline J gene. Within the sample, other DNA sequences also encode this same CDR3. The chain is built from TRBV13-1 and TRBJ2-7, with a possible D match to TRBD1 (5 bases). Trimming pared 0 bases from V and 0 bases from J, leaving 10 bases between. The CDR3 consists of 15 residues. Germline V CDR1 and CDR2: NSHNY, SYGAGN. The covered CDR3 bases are TGTGCCAGCAGTGATGCAGGACAAAGCTCCTAT. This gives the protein CASSDAGQSSY. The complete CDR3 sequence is CASSDAGQSSYEQYF.

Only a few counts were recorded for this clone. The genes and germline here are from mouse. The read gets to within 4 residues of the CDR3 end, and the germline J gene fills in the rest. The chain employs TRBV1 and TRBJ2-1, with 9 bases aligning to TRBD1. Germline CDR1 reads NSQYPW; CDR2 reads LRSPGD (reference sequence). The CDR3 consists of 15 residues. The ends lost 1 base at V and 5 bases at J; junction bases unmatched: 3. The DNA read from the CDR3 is TGCACCTGCAGTGCAGGAGGGACAGGGAATGCT. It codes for CTCSAGGTGNA. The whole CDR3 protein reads CTCSAGGTGNAEQFF.

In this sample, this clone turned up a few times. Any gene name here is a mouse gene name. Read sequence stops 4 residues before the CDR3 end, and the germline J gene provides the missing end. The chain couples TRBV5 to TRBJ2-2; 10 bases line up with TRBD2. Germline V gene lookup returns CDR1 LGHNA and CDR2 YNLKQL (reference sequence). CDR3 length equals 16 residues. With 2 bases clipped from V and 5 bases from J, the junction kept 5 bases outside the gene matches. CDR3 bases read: TGTGCCAGCAGCCAACTGGGGGGGCGCGAGACCGGG. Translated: CASSQLGGRETG. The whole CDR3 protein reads CASSQLGGRETGQLYF.

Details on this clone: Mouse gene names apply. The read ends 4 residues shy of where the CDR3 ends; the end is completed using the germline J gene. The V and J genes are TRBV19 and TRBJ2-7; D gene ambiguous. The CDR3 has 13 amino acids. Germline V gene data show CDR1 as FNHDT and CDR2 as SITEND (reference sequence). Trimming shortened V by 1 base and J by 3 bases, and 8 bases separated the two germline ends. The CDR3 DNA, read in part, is TGTGCCAGCAGTATAACCAACATCTAT. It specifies CASSITNIY. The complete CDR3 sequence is CASSITNIYEQYF.

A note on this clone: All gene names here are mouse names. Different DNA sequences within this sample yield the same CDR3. CDR3 DNA (partial): TGTGCCAGCAGCCGGACAAGTGCAGAA. Amino acids: CASSRTSAE. The full CDR3 sequence reads CASSRTSAETLYF. The chain joins TRBV19 to TRBJ2-3, with D possibly TRBD1 on 5 matching bases. The CDR3 end is not reached by the read, which stops 4 residues before it; the germline J gene fills it in. The CDR3 consists of 13 residues. CDR1 is FNHDT, CDR2 SITEND, per germline (reference sequence). V was shortened by 5 bases and J by 0 bases, with 7 bases between the two germline ends.

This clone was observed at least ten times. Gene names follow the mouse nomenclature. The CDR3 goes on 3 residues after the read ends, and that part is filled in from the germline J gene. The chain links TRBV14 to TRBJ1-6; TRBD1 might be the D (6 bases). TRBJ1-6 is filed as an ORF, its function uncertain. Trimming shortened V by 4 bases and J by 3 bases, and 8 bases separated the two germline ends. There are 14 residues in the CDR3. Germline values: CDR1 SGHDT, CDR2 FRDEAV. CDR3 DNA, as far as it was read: TGTGCCAGCAGTCGGACAGACTATAATTCGCCC. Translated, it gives CASSRTDYNSP. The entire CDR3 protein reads CASSRTDYNSPLYF.

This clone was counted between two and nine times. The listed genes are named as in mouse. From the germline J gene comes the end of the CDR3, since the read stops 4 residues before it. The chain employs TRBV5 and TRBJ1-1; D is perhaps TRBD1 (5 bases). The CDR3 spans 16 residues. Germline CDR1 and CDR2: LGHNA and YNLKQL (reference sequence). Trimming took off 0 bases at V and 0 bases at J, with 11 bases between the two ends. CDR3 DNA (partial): TGTGCCAGCAGCCAAGACAGGGAGAGGGCAAACACA. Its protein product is CASSQDRERANT. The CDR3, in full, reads CASSQDRERANTEVFF.

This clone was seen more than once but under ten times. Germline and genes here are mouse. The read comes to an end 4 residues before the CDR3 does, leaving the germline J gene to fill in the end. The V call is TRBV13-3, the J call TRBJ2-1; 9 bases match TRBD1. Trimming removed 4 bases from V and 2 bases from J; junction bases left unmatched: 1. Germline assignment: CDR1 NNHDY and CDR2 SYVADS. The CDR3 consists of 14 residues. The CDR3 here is CASSRDRDYAEQFF. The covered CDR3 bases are TGTGCCAGCAGTCGGGACAGGGACTATGCT.